This T cell receptor (beta chain) emerged from a study of T cell changes during pregnancy in multiple sclerosis. Libraries were prepared by immunoSEQ multiplex PCR; TCRdb keeps only in-frame clonotypes and omits some of them. The profile shows approximately 23,000 clones, approximately 90% of them singletons. The length of the CDR3 is 18 residues. This chain connects TRBV1 to TRBJ2-4; TRBD2 is the table's D call and was not checked against the DNA. TRBV1 corresponds to a pseudogene. The sequence was obtained from a female donor with multiple sclerosis, enrolled in a pregnancy study. The sequenced sample was CD8+ T cells from peripheral blood mononuclear cells, obtained in the first trimester of pregnancy. CDR3 nucleotides: TGCACCAGCAGCCAAGGCTACGGGACTCCCCTAGCCAAAAACATTCAGTACTTC. This gives the protein CTSSQGYGTPLAKNIQYF.